This entry describes one T cell receptor beta chain. The antigen is undetermined. The data originate from a study of identical twins. Study-level results: Sharing of beta out-of-frame sequences by twins showed a weaker excess.

J lost 6 bases, V lost 11 bases, and 9 bases had no gene match. This CDR3 spans 14 amino acids. Carrying unique molecular identifiers, the cDNA also gained a universal primer site through template switching. TCRdb reprocessed the 5' RACE reads via MiXCR and lists one record per CDR3 protein. The sample carries about 890,000 distinct CDR3 sequences, around 12% recorded once. Healthy Caucasians made up all donors. Separately, the same data were catalogued under a study of yellow fever vaccine responses in identical twins.

This clonotype was obtained from a woman aged 18-29 years in good health. The chain joins TRBV12-3 or TRBV12-4 to TRBJ2-1, with 11 positions matching TRBD2. Sequencing was performed on PBMCs. The CDR3 sequence is CAACSGRVGNEQFF. The CDR3, as DNA: TGTGCCGCATGTAGCGGGAGGGTCGGCAATGAGCAGTTCTTC.